This TCR beta chain appears in the sequencing data of a study of identical twins. MiXCR was run by TCRdb on the 5' RACE reads, yielding one entry per CDR3 protein. Among 500,000 to 650,000 distinct CDR3 sequences, approximately 20% were seen once, and the ten largest hold more than 0.4%. Of note for this clonotype: Its antigen is still unknown.

The CDR3 has 18 amino acids. Germline loops: CDR1 SGHTA, CDR2 FQGTGA. With V trimmed by 2 bases and J by 6 bases, 16 bases remained unmatched. Study-level results: Fewer insertions characterized abundant cord blood beta clonotypes, whereas memory repertoires showed none.

These data were likewise used in another study, on yellow fever vaccine responses in identical twins.

The sample was CD4+ T cells sorted from blood. The sequence derives from a woman aged 18 to 35 in good health. The V and J genes are TRBV7-3 and TRBJ2-5; 9 positions agree with TRBD1. CDR3 region: CASSLGSSSTGGGKTQYF. DNA of the CDR3: TGTGCCAGCAGCTTAGGATCAAGTTCGACAGGGGGTGGAAAGACCCAGTACTTC.